The clone carrying this T cell receptor beta chain was counted a few times. The data stem from a study of T-cell memory formation after mild COVID-19. TCRdb used MiXCR to reprocess the 5' RACE reads, holding one entry per CDR3 protein. This sample has under 650,000 distinct CDR3 sequences, with roughly 18% found just once. Germline loops: CDR1 DFQATT, CDR2 SNEGSKA (reference sequence). V trimming: 3 bases; J trimming: 1 base; junction bases outside the gene matches: 5. The length of the CDR3 is 15 residues. The sequence was obtained from an adult woman who had mild COVID-19 (a few samples of this study predate the infection). Cell type and time point are not known. The chain employs TRBV20-1 and TRBJ2-1, with 8 bases identical to TRBD2. The sequencing input was PBMCs or a T cell subset sorted from them (not recorded which). This chain's CDR3 is CSASFPSGSYNEQFF. CDR3 coding DNA: TGCAGTGCTAGTTTCCCTAGCGGGTCCTACAATGAGCAGTTCTTC.